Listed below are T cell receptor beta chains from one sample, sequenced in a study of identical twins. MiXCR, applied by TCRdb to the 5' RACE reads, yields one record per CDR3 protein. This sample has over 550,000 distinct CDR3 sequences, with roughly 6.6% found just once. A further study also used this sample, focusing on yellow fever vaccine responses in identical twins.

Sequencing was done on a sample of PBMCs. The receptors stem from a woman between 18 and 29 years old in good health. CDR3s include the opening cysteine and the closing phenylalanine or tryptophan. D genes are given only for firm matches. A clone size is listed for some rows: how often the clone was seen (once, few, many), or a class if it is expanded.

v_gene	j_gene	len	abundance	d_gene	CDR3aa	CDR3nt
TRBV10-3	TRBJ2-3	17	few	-	CAISESRASRRTDTQYF	TGTGCCATCAGTGAGTCGCGGGCGAGCCGTCGGACAGATACGCAGTATTTT
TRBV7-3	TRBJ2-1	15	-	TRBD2	CASSPTSGSLYEQFF	TGTGCCAGCAGCCCAACTAGCGGGAGTCTATATGAGCAGTTCTTC
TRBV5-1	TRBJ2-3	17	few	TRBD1	CASSLGTGGRGTDTQYF	TGCGCCAGCAGCTTGGGAACAGGGGGAAGAGGCACAGATACGCAGTATTTT
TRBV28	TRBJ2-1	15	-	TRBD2	CASSPPVGEGYEQFF	TGTGCCAGCAGTCCCCCCGTGGGGGAGGGGTATGAGCAGTTCTTC
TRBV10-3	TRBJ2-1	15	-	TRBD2	CAISDGTSGSDEQFF	TGTGCCATCAGTGATGGTACTAGCGGGAGCGATGAGCAGTTCTTC
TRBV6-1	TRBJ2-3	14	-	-	CASTWGRGTDTQYF	TGTGCCAGCACCTGGGGGAGGGGGACAGATACGCAGTATTTT
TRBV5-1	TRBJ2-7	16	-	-	CASSLDPGGTSYEQYF	TGCGCCAGCAGCCTGGACCCCGGCGGGACTTCCTACGAGCAGTACTTC
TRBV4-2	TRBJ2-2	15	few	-	CASSHLSQDTGELFF	TGTGCCAGCAGCCACCTTAGCCAAGACACCGGGGAGCTGTTTTTT
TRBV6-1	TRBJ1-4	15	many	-	CASSPGRVSNEKLFF	TGTGCCAGCAGCCCCGGGAGGGTGTCCAATGAAAAACTGTTTTTT
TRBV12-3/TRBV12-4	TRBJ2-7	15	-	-	CASSQGTRTSYEQYF	TGTGCCAGCAGTCAAGGGACTCGCACGTCCTACGAGCAGTACTTC
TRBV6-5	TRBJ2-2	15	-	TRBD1	CASSYQQGAGGELFF	TGTGCCAGCAGTTACCAACAGGGGGCCGGCGGGGAGCTGTTTTTT
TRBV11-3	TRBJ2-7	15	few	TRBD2	CASSLDLAGDSEQYF	TGTGCCAGCAGCTTAGACCTAGCGGGAGACTCCGAGCAGTACTTC
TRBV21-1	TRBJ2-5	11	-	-	CASSCRGTQYF	TGTGCCAGCAGCTGTCGGGGGACCCAGTACTTC
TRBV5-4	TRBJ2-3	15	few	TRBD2	CASSFFGGARDTQYF	TGTGCCAGCAGCTTCTTCGGGGGGGCGAGGGATACGCAGTATTTT
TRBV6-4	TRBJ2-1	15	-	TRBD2	CASSDGTSVDNEQFF	TGTGCCAGCAGCGATGGGACTAGCGTTGACAATGAGCAGTTCTTC
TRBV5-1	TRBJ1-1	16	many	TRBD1	CASSLVGSRGTTEAFF	TGCGCCAGCAGCTTGGTGGGAAGCAGGGGGACCACTGAAGCTTTCTTT
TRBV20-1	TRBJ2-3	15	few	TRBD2	CSASLAGGPGDTQYF	TGCAGTGCCTCACTAGCGGGAGGGCCTGGGGATACGCAGTATTTT
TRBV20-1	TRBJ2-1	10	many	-	CSAGDNEQFF	TGCAGTGCTGGGGACAATGAGCAGTTCTTC
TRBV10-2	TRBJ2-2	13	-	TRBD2	CGSSGGNTGELFF	TGCGGGTCTAGCGGGGGTAACACCGGGGAGCTGTTTTTT
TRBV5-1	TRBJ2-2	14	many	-	CASSSTVNTGELFF	TGCGCCAGCAGCTCGACAGTTAACACCGGGGAGCTGTTTTTT
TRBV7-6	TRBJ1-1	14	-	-	CASTKGLPGTEAFF	TGTGCCAGCACCAAAGGGCTCCCCGGGACTGAAGCTTTCTTT